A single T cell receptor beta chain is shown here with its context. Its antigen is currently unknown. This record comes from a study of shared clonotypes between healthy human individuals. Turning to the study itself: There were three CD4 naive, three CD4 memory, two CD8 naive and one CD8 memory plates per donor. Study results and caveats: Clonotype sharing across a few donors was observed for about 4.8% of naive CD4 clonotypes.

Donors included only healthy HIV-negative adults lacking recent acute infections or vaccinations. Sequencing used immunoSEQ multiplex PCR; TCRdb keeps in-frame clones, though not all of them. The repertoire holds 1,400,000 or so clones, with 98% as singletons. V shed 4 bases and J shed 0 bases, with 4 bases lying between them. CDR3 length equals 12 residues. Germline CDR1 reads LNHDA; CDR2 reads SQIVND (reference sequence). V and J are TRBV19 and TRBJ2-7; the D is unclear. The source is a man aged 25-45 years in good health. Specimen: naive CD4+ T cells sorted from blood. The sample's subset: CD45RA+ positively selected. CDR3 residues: CASSRNSYEQYF. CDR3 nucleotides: TGTGCCAGTAGTAGAAACTCCTACGAGCAGTACTTC.